This record concerns one TCR beta chain sequence. The antigen it recognizes is unknown. It has no much larger one-base neighbor in the sample; base qualities were not kept. The data stem from a study of blood T cell repertoires in COVID-19 (dated by TCRdb to between 2020 and 2021). For the wider study: Samples covering the acute and convalescent phases of COVID-19 were provided by collaborators in the United States, Italy and Spain. Subjects who had been exposed to COVID-19, were actively infected with it, or had recovered from it provided the deeply sampled blood TCRbeta repertoires that made up the dataset. The material from the prospective study consisted of cDNA or gDNA derived from T cells, B-cell-depleted T cells, or PBMCs. The samples were drawn from the first 160 participants of the ongoing ImmuneRACE study and from some 1,300 subjects provided by 6 global collaborators. Where HLA class I and class II types were available, the types were taken from metadata supplied by the sample provider, not from assay-based typing. A de-identified subject ID, COVID-19 status, age in years and sex were almost always included in the sample metadata. The repertoires were made available in a free public database intended to serve as a resource for research on the immune response to SARS-CoV-2. Study-wide findings and limitations: How much clinical and demographic metadata was included differed by source and by participant, and the metadata was provided uncurated.

The immunoSEQ Assay, a bias-controlled multiplex PCR, was used to amplify TCRbeta CDR3 regions from genomic DNA. From the authors' description of their analysis: Nucleated cell counts per sample were estimated from amplification of reference gene primers within the assay. To quantify the absolute abundance of each unique TCRbeta CDR3 rearrangement, sequence reads were collapsed and filtered. For each sample, productive Simpson clonality was calculated as the square root of Simpson's diversity index across productive rearrangements. This immuneACCESS table, as held by TCRdb, lists in-frame sequences with V and J called but not all clones. Of the missing ones, under half trace to an unresolved V gene in checked studies; the others have no known cause. Clone size and the V and J calls come from that table; the DNA yielded D and trimming. This sample comprises a few hundred thousand clones, about 90% of them detected only once. The top ten clonotypes cover roughly 1% of the sample.

Participants in the prospective study were enrolled through a virtual design, were aged roughly 18 to 100 years, and lived in roughly 24 United States geographic areas. To assign participants to cohorts, the prospective study relied on clinical history that participants themselves reported in a screening survey and a study questionnaire. Recovered participants in ImmuneRACE Cohort 3 were defined by two consecutive negative NP/OP PCR tests, clearance by a healthcare professional, or resolution of symptoms. Mobile phlebotomists in the prospective study collected whole blood, serum and a nasopharyngeal or oropharyngeal swab from every participant. Prospective study participants could optionally give additional blood draws and questionnaires over a 2-month period. Prospective study blood samples were shipped either frozen or at room temperature before DNA extraction. CDR1 LNHDA and CDR2 SQIVND are derived from the germline V gene (reference sequence). V lost 5 bases and J lost 4 bases; the stretch between them is 11 bases long. The CDR3, from cysteine to phenylalanine, totals 13 residues. This entry keeps only the CDR3 DNA: 39 bases, framed from base 1.

The TCR sequence derives from a woman under 40 who had recovered from COVID-19. Sequencing used PBMCs or T cells enriched from blood (not recorded which). The chain was built from TRBV19 and TRBJ1-1; perhaps TRBD1 is the D gene, with 6 bases matching. The nucleotide sequence is given as TGTGCCAGTAGTGAGCTCAGGGGCACTGAAGCTTTCTTT. This gives the protein CASSELRGTEAFF.